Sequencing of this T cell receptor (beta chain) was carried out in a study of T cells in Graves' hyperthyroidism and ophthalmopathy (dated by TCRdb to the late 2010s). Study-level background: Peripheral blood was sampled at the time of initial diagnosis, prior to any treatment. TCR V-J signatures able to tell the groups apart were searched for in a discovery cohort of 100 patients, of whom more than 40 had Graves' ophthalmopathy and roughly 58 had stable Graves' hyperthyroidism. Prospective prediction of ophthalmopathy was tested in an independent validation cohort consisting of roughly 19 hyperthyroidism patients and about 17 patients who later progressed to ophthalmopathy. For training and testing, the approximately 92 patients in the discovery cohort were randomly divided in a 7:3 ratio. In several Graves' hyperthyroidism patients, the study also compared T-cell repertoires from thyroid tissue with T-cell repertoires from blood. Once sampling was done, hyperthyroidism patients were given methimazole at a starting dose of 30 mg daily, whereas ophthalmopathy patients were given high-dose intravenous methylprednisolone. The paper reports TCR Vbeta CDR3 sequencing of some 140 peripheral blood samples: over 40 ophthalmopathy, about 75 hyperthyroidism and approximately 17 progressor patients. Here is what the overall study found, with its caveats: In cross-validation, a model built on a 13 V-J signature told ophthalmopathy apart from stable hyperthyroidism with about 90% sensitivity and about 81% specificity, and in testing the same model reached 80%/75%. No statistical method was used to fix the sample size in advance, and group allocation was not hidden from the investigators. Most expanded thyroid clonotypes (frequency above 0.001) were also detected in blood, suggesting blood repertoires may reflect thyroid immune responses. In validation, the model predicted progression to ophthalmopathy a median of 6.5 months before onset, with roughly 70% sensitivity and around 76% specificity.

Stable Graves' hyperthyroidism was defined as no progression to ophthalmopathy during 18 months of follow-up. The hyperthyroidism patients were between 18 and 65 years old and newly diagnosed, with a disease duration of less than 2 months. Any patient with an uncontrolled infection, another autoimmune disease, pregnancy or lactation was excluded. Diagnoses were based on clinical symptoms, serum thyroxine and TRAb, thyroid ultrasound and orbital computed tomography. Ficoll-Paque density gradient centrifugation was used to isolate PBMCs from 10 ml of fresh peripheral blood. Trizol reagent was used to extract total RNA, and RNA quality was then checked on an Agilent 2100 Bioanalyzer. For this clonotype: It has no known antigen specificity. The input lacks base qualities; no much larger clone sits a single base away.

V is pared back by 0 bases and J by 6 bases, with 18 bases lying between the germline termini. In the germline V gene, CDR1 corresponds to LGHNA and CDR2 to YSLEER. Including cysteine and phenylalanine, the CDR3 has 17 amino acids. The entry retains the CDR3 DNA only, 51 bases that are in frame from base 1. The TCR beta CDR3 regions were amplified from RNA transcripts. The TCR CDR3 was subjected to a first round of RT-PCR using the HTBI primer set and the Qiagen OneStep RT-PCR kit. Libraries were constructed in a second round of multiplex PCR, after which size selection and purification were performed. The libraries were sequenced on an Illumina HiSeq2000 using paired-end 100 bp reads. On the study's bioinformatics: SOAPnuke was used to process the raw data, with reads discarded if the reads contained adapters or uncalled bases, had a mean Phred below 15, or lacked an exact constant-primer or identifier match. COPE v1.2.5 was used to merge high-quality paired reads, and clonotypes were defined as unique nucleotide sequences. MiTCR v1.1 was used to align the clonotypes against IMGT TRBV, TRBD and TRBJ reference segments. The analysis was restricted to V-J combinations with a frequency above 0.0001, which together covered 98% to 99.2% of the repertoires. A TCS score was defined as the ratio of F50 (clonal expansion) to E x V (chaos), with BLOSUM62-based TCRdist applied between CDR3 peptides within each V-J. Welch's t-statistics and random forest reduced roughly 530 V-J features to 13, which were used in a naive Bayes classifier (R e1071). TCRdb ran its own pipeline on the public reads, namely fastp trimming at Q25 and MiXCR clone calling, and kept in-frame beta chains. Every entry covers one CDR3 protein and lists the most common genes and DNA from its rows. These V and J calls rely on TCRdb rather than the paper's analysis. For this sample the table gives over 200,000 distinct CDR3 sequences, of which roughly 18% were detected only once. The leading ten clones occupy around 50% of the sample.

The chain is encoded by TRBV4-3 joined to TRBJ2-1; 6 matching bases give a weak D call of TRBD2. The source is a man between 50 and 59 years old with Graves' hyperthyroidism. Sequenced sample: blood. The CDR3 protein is CASSQERGLRGSNEQFF. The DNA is TGCGCCAGCAGCCAAGAACGGGGACTCCGGGGGAGCAATGAGCAGTTCTTC.